This TCR beta chain was retrieved from a study of cytomegalovirus exposure and HLA in healthy donors. General study results and limits: A reported reduction in N-insertions relative to the 666-donor mean was seen in an Asian-associated ancestry cluster in a later analysis.

This cohort consisted of healthy bone marrow donors. Donors were nominally healthy when sampled, though unrecorded immune exposures were likely. PCR amplification relied on 60 Vbeta primers (plus 13 Jbeta primers). Data came from immunoSEQ multiplex PCR; TCRdb stores just in-frame clones and leaves some out. There are about 200,000 clones in the sample; 70% to 80% occur only once, and less than 4.5% lies in the top ten. Note on this clone: What it recognizes is unknown.

This CDR3 is built from 14 residues. Germline V gene sequence: CDR1 SGHNT, CDR2 YYREEE (reference sequence). V dropped 4 bases and J dropped 4; count of bases not matched to a gene: 4. The sequenced material came from PBMCs. V usage is TRBV5-4 and J usage is TRBJ2-7; 11 nucleotides line up with TRBD2. The receptor was derived from a male donor in good health and CMV-seronegative. The CDR3 reads CASSVGTSGYEQYF. In DNA form, the CDR3 reads TGTGCCAGCAGCGTCGGGACTAGCGGTTACGAGCAGTACTTC.